This record concerns one TCR beta chain sequence. Method: immunoSEQ multiplex PCR; TCRdb's copy keeps in-frame clones and lacks some. The table lists a few hundred thousand clones, around 90% of them singletons. This entry comes from a study of control samples from healthy donors and cancer patients. Looked up from germline, CDR1 is SQVTM and CDR2 is ANQGSEA. The CDR3 has 12 amino acids. The germline V and J ends were trimmed by 3 bases and 1 base, with 6 bases remaining between them. J is TRBJ1-2 and V is TRBV29-1; D is ambiguous. The sequenced material came from PBMCs. The sequence came from a man aged 35 to 55 with head and neck cancer. DNA of the CDR3: TGCAGCGTTGAGGCGGTTAACTATGGCTACACCTTC. Translating gives CSVEAVNYGYTF.